The rows below give T cell receptor beta chains drawn from one sample of a study of OX40 agonist ivuxolimab in advanced cancers. Clones were sequenced by immunoSEQ multiplex PCR, and TCRdb holds only the in-frame ones, with some missing. The sample includes 2,000 to 2,500 clones, 70% to 85% seen only once; the top ten take around 35%. The starting material was CD4+ or CD8+ T cells sorted from blood, obtained in a trial of the OX40 agonist ivuxolimab. All receptors derive from an adult with an advanced solid tumor such as melanoma, head and neck, liver or kidney cancer. CDR3s leave out the opening cysteine and the closing phenylalanine or tryptophan. Rows give clone size only sometimes, using once, few, many, or a class for an expanded clone.

TRBV27,TRBJ2-1,-,ASSLGSGRNEQF
TRBV15,TRBJ2-3,-,ATSSGAGLGDTQY
TRBV19,TRBJ2-3,-,ASTIGQGAGDTQY
TRBV10-1,TRBJ1-5,-,ASRDKNQPQH
TRBV10-3,TRBJ2-7,-,AISESPGAAYEQY
TRBV28,TRBJ1-5,-,ASSLHPRQGDQPQH
TRBV2,TRBJ2-5,-,ASTRETQY
TRBV27,TRBJ2-1,-,ASSLSPGQGTNEQF
TRBV27,TRBJ2-3,few,ASSWASGDTDTQY
TRBV28,TRBJ2-7,-,ASSFRTEVYEQY
TRBV19,TRBJ2-2,-,ASYRGVGEAGELF
TRBV15,TRBJ2-3,-,ATSRDRGGTDTQY
TRBV14,TRBJ2-1,-,ASSQGRTAGGFNEQF
TRBV28,TRBJ2-7,once,ASSVMGTPYEQY
TRBV7-9,TRBJ1-6,-,ASRRQGPHSPLH
TRBV27,TRBJ2-7,-,ASSLSVGRTYEQY
TRBV27,TRBJ2-1,-,ASSLSASEEGVTSYNEQF